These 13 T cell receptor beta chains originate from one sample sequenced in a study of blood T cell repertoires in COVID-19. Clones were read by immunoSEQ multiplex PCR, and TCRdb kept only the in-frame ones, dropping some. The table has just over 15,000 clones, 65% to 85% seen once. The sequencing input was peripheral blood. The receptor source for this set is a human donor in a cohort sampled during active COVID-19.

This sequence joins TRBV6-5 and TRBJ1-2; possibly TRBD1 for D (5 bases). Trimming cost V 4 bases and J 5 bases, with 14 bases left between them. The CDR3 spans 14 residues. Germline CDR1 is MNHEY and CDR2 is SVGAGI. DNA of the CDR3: TGTGCCAGCAGTTCCCGACAGTCGCGGTATGGCTACACCTTC. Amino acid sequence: CASSSRQSRYGYTF.

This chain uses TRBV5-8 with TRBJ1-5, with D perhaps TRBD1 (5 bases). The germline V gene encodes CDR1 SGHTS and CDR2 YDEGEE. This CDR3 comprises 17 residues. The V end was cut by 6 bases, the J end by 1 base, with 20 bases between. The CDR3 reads CASNLHLGGESNQPQHF. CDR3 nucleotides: TGTGCCAGCAACTTACATCTGGGGGGTGAAAGCAATCAGCCCCAGCATTTT.

CDR3 sequence reads: CASSPTGDIGETQYF. The DNA of the CDR3 is TGCGCCAGCAGCCCGACAGGGGATATAGGAGAGACCCAGTACTTC. The rearrangement links TRBV5-1 to TRBJ2-5; 8 nucleotides agree with TRBD1. The length of the CDR3 is 15 residues. Germline V CDR1 and CDR2: SGHRS, YFSETQ. The J segment lost 4 bases and the V segment lost 4 bases, leaving 9 bases of the junction unmatched.

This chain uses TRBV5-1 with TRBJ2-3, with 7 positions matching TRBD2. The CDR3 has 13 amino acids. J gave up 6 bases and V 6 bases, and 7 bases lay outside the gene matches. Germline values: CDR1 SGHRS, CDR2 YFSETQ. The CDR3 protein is CASNDGRSDTQYF. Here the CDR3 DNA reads TGCGCCAGCAACGACGGGAGGTCGGATACGCAGTATTTT.

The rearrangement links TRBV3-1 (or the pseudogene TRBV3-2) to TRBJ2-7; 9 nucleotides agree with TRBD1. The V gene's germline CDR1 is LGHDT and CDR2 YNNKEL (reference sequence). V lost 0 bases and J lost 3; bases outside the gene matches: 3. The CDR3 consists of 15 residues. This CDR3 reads CASSQDMTGGYEQYF. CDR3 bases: TGTGCCAGCAGCCAAGATATGACAGGGGGCTACGAGCAGTACTTC.

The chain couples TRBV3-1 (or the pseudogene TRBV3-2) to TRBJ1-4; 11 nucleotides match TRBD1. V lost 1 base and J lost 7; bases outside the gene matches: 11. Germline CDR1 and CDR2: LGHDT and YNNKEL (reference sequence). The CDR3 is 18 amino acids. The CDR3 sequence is CASSQGTGGKGRLEKLFF. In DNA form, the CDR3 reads TGTGCCAGCAGCCAAGGGACAGGGGGCAAGGGGCGTCTTGAAAAACTGTTTTTT.

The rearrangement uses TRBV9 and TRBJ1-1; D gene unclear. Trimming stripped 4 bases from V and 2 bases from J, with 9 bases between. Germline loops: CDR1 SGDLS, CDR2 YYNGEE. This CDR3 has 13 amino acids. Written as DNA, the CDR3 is TGTGCCAGCAGCCCCCCCTCTAACACTGAAGCTTTCTTT. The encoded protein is CASSPPSNTEAFF.

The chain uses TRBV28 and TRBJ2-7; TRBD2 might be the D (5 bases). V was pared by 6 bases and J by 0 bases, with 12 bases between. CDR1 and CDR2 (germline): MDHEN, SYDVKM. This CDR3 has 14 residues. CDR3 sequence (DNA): TGTGCCAGCAGCCGAACGGGGAGCTCCTACGAGCAGTACTTC. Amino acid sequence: CASSRTGSSYEQYF.

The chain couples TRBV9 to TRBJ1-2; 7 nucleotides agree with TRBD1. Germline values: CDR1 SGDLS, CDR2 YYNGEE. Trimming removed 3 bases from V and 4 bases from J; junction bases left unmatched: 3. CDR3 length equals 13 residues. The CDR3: CASSDRGGYGYTF. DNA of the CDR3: TGTGCCAGCAGCGACAGGGGCGGCTATGGCTACACCTTC.

Here the CDR3 reads CASSPPTGSRTQQFF. The CDR3, as DNA: TGTGCCAGCTCACCACCTACCGGGTCCCGAACCCAGCAGTTCTTC. The J gene is TRBJ2-1, the V gene TRBV18; D uncertain. The CDR3 is 15 amino acids. Germline CDR1 is KGHSH and CDR2 is LQKENI. The V end lost 0 bases, the J end lost 11 bases, and 17 bases lay between the germline ends.

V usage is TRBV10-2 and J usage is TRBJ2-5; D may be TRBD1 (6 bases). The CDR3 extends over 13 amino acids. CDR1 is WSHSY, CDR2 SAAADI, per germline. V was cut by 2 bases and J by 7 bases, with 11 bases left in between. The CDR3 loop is CASSEQGLATQYF. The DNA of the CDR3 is TGCGCCAGCAGTGAGCAGGGGTTAGCGACCCAGTACTTC.

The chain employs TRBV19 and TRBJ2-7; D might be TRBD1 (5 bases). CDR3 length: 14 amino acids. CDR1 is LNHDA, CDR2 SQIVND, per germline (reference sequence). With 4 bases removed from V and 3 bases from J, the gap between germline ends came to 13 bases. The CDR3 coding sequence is TGTGCCAGTAGTAGTAGGACACTCAGCTACGAGCAGTACTTC. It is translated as CASSSRTLSYEQYF.

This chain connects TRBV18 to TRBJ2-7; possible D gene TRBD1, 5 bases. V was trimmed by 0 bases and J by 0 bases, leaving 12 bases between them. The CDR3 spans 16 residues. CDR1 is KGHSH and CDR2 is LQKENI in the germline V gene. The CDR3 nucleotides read TGTGCCAGCTCACCACCGACCACAGGCCGCTCCTACGAGCAGTACTTC. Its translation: CASSPPTTGRSYEQYF. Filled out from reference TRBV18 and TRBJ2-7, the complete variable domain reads NAGVMQNPRHLVRRRGQEARLRCSPMKGHSHVYWYRQLPEEGLKFMVYLQKENIIDESGMPKERFSAEFPKEGPSILRIQQVVRGDSAAYFCASSPPTTGRSYEQYFGPGTRLTVT.